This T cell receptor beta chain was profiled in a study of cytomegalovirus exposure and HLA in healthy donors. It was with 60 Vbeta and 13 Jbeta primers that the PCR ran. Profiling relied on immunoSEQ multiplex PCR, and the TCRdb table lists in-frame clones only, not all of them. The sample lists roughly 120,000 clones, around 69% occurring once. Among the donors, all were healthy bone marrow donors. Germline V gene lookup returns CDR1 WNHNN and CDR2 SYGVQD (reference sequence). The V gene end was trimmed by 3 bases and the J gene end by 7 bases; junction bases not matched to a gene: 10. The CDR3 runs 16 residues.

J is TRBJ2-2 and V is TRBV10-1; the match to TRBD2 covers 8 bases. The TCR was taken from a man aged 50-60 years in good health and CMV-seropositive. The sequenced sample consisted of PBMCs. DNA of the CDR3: TGCGCCAGCAGTGATGTGACTAGCGAAGCTTTCGGGGAGCTGTTTTTT. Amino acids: CASSDVTSEAFGELFF.